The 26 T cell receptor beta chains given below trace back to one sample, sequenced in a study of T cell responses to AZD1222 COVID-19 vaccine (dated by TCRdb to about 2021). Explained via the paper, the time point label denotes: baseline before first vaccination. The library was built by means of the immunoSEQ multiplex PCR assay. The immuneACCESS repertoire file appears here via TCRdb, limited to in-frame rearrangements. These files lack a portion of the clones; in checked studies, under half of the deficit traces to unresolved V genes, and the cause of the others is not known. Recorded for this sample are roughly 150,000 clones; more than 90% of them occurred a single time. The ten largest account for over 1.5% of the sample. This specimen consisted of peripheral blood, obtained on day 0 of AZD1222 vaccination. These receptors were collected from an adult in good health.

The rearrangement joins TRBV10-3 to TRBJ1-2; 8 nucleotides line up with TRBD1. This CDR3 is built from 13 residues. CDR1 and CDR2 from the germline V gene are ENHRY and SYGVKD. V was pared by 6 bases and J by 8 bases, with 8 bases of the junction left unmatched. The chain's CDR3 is CAISQGALQGYTF. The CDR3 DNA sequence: TGTGCCATCAGCCAGGGGGCTCTTCAAGGCTACACCTTC.

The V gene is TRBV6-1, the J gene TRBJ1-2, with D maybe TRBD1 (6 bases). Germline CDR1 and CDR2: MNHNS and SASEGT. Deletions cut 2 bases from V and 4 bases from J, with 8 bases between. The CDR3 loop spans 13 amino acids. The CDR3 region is CASSETGIYGYTF. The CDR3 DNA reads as TGTGCCAGCAGTGAAACAGGGATCTATGGCTACACCTTC.

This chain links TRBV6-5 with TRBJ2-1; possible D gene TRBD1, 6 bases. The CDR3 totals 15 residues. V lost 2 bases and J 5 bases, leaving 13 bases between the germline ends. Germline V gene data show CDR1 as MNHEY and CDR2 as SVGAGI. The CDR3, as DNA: TGTGCCAGCAGTTACCATCGACAGGCAAACAATGAGCAGTTCTTC. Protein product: CASSYHRQANNEQFF.

The CDR3 sequence is CASSQVAKETQYF. The DNA of the CDR3 is TGCGCCAGCAGCCAAGTGGCTAAAGAGACCCAGTACTTC. This chain joins TRBV4-3 and TRBJ2-5, with D unresolved. The CDR3 runs 13 residues. V lost 1 base to trimming and J lost 3 bases, with 6 bases between them. From germline, CDR1 is LGHNA and CDR2 YSLEER.

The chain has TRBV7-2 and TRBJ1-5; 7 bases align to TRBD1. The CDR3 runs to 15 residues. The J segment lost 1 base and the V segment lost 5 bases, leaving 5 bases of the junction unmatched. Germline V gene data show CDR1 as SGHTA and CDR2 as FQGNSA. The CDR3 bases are TGTGCCAGCAGCCTCGACAGGGTAAGCAATCAGCCCCAGCATTTT. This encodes CASSLDRVSNQPQHF.

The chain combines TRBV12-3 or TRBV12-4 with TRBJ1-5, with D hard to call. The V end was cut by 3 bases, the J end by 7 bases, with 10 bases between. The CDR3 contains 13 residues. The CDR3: CASSLSGSQPQHF. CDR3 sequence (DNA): TGTGCCAGCAGTTTGAGTGGTTCCCAGCCCCAGCATTTT.

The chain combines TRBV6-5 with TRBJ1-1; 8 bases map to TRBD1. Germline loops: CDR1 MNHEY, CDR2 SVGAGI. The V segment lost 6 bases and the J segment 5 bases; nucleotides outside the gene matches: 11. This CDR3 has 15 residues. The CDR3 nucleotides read TGTGCCAGCAGAAAGTACAGGGGGGAGGGGACTGAAGCTTTCTTT. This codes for CASRKYRGEGTEAFF.

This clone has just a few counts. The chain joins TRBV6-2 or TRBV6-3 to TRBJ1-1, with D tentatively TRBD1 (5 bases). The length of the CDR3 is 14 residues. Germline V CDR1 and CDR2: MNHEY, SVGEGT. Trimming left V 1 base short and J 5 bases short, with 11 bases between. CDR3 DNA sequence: TGTGCCAGCAGTTACTACAGGATTGAGACTGAAGCTTTCTTT. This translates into CASSYYRIETEAFF.

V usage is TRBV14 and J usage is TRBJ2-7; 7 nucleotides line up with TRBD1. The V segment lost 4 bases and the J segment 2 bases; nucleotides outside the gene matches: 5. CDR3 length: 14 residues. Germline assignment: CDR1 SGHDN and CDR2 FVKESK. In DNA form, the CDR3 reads TGTGCCAGCAGCCGACCGGGACAGACCTACGAGCAGTACTTC. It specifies CASSRPGQTYEQYF.

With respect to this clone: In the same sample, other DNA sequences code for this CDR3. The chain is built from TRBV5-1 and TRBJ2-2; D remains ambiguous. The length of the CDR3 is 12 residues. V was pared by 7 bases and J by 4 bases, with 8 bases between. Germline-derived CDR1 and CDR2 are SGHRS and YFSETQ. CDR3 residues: CASRSGTGELFF. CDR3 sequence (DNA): TGCGCCAGCCGGTCGGGCACCGGGGAGCTGTTTTTT.

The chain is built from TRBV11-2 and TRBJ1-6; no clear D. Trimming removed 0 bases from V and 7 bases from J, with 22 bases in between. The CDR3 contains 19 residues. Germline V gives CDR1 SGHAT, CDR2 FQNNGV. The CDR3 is CASSLDPQETLSRNSPLHF. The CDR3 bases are TGTGCCAGCAGCTTAGATCCCCAGGAAACCCTCTCGAGGAATTCACCCCTCCACTTT.

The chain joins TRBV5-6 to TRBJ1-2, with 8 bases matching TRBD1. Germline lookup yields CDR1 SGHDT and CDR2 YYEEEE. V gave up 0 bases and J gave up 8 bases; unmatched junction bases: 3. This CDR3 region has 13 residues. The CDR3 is CASSLVRGLGYTF. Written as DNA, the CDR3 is TGTGCCAGCAGCTTGGTCAGGGGGCTAGGCTACACCTTC. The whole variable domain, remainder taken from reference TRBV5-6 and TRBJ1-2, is DAGVTQSPTHLIKTRGQQVTLRCSPKSGHDTVSWYQQALGQGPQFIFQYYEEEERQRGNFPDRFSGHQFPNYSSELNVNALLLGDSALYLCASSLVRGLGYTFGSGTRLTVV.

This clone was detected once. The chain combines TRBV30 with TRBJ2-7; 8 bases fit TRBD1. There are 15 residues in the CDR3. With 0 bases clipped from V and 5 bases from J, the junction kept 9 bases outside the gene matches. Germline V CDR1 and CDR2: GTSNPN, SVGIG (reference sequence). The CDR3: CAWSVQGTGNHEQYF. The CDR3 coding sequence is TGTGCCTGGAGTGTACAAGGGACAGGAAACCACGAGCAGTACTTC.

CDR3 residues: CASSDPRQGGYGYTF. CDR3 DNA: TGTGCCAGCAGTGACCCGAGACAGGGAGGGTATGGCTACACCTTC. The V and J genes are TRBV2 and TRBJ1-2; the match to TRBD1 covers 7 bases. V lost 3 bases, J lost 5 bases, and 9 bases stayed unmatched. In germline, CDR1 is SNHLY, CDR2 FYNNEI. CDR3 length: 15 amino acids. The full variable domain, in which reference TRBV2 and TRBJ1-2 provide the parts outside the CDR3, is EPEVTQTPSHQVTQMGQEVILRCVPISNHLYFYWYRQILGQKVEFLVSFYNNEISEKSEIFDDQFSVERPDGSNFTLKIRSTKLEDSAMYFCASSDPRQGGYGYTFGSGTRLTVV.

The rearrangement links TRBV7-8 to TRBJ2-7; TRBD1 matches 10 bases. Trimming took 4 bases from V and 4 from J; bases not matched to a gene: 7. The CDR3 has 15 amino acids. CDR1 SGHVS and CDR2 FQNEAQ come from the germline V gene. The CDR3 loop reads CASSSPPGQGYEQYF. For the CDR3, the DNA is TGTGCCAGCAGCTCTCCCCCGGGACAGGGGTACGAGCAGTACTTC.

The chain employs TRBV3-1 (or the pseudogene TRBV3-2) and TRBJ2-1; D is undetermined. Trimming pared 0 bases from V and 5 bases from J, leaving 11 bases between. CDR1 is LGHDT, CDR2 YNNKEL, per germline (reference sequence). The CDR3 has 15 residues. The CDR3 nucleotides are TGTGCCAGCAGCCAAGAGTCAGGTTCTCACAATGAGCAGTTCTTC. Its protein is CASSQESGSHNEQFF.

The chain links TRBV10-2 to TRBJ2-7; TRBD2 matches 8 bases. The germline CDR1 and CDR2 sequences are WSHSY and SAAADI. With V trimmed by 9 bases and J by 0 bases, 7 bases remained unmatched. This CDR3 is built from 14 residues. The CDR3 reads CASGLAGASYEQYF. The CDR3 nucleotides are TGCGCCAGTGGACTAGCCGGCGCCTCCTACGAGCAGTACTTC.

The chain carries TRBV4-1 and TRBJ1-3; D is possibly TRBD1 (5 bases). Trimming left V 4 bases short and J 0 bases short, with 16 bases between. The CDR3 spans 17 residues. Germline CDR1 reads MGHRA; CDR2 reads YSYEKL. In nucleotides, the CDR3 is TGCGCCAGCAGCCTGTCCGGGGCAGCATTCTCTGGAAACACCATATATTTT. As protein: CASSLSGAAFSGNTIYF.

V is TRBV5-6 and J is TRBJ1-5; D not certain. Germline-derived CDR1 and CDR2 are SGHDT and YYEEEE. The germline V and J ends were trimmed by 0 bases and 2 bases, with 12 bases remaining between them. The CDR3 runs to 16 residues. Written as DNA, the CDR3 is TGTGCCAGCAGCTTGGGGGCAGTTTGGGGCAATCAGCCCCAGCATTTT. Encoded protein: CASSLGAVWGNQPQHF.

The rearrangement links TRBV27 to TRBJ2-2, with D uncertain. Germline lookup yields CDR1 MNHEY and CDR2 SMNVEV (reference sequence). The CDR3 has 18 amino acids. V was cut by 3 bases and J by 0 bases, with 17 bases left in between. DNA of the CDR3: TGTGCCAGCAGTTTGTTGGGTAGCACTTACTCGAACACCGGGGAGCTGTTTTTT. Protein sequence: CASSLLGSTYSNTGELFF.

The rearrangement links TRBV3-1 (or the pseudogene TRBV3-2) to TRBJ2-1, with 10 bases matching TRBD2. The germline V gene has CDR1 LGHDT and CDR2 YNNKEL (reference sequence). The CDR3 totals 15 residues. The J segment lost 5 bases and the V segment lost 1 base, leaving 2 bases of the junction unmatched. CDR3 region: CASSQGSGRNNEQFF. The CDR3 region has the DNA TGTGCCAGCAGCCAAGGTAGCGGGAGGAACAATGAGCAGTTCTTC.

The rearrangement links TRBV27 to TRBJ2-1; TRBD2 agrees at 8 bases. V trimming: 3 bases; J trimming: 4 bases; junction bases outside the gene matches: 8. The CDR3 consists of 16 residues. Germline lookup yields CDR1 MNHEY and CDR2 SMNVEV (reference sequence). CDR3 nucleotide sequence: TGTGCCAGCAGTTTCACCGGGACTAGTGAATACAATGAGCAGTTCTTC. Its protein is CASSFTGTSEYNEQFF.

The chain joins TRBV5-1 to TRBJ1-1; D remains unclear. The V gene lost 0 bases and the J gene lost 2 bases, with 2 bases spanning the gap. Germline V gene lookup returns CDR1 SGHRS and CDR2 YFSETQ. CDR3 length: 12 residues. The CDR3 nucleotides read TGCGCCAGCAGCTTGGCAAACACTGAAGCTTTCTTT. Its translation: CASSLANTEAFF.

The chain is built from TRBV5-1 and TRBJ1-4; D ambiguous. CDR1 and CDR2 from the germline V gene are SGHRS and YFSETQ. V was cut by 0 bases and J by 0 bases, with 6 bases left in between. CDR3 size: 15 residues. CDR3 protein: CASSLGISTNEKLFF. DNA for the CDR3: TGCGCCAGCAGCTTGGGGATCTCAACTAATGAAAAACTGTTTTTT.

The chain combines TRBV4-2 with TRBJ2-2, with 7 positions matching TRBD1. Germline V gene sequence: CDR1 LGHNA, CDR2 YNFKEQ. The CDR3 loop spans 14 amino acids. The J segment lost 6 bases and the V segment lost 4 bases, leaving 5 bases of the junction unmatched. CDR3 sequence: CASSRQGRAGELFF. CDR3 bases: TGTGCCAGCAGCCGACAGGGAAGGGCCGGGGAGCTGTTTTTT.

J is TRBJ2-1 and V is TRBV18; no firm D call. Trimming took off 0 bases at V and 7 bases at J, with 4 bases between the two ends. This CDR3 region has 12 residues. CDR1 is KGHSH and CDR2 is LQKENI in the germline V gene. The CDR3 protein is CASSPPGNEQFF. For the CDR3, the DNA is TGTGCCAGCTCACCACCGGGGAATGAGCAGTTCTTC.